This TCR beta chain was sequenced during a study of blood T cell repertoires in COVID-19. Study summary: Acute and convalescent COVID-19 specimens originated in the United States, Italy and Spain. The cDNA or gDNA used as material had been derived from T cells, B-cell-depleted T cells, or PBMCs.

The authors' processing: Using reference gene primer amplification, nucleated cell counts were estimated. Assay used: immunoSEQ multiplex PCR; TCRdb lists only in-frame clones, some missing. The DNA was the basis for D and trimming; V, J and clone size are from that table. Among some 99,000 clones listed, about 87% were seen once. Followed over time, Seattle patients had been enrolled while infection was active. The CDR3 spans 11 residues. Germline lookup yields CDR1 SGDLS and CDR2 YYNGEE. V was trimmed by 3 bases and J by 8 bases, leaving 8 bases between them. This receptor was taken from a human donor with COVID-19, enrolled during active disease. The donor label of this sample is uncertain. Sequencing input: peripheral blood. This chain connects TRBV9 to TRBJ1-2; no definite D call. CDR3 nucleotides: TGTGCCAGCAGCGCGGAGGTGGGCTACACCTTC. Protein product: CASSAEVGYTF.